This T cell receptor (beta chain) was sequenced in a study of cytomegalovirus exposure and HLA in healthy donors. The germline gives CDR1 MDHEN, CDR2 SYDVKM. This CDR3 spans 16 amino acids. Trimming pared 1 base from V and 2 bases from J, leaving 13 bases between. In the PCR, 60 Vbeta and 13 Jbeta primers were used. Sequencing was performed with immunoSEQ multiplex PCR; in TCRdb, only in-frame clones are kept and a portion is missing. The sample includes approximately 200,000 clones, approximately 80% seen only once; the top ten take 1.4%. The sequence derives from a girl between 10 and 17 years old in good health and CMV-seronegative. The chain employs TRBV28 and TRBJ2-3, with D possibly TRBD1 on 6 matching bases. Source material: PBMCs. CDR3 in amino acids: CASSLSTGLFTDTQYF. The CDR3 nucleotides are TGTGCCAGCAGTTTATCCACAGGGCTCTTCACAGATACGCAGTATTTT. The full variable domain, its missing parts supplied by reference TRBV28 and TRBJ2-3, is DVKVTQSSRYLVKRTGEKVFLECVQDMDHENMFWYRQDPGLGLRLIYFSYDVKMKEKGDIPEGYSVSREKKERFSLILESASTNQTSMYLCASSLSTGLFTDTQYFGPGTRLTVL.